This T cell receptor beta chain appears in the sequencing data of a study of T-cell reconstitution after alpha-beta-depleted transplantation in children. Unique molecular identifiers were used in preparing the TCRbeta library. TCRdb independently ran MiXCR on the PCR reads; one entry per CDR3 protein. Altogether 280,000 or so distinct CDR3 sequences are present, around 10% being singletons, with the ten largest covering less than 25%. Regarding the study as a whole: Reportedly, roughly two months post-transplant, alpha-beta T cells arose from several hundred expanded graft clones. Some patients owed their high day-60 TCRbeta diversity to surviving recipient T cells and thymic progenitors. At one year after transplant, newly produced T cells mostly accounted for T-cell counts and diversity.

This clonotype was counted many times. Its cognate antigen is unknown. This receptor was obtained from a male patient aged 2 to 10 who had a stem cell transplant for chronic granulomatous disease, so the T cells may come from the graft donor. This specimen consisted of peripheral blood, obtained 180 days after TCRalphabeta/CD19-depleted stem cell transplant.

The CDR3 here is CAISGRQGMTGNTIYF. The CDR3 coding sequence is TGTGCCATCAGTGGCCGACAGGGAATGACGGGAAACACCATATATTTT. The chain recombines TRBV10-3 with TRBJ1-3; 7 nucleotides align to TRBD1. This CDR3 comprises 16 residues. J lost 4 bases, V lost 4 bases, and 10 bases had no gene match. The germline gives CDR1 ENHRY, CDR2 SYGVKD.